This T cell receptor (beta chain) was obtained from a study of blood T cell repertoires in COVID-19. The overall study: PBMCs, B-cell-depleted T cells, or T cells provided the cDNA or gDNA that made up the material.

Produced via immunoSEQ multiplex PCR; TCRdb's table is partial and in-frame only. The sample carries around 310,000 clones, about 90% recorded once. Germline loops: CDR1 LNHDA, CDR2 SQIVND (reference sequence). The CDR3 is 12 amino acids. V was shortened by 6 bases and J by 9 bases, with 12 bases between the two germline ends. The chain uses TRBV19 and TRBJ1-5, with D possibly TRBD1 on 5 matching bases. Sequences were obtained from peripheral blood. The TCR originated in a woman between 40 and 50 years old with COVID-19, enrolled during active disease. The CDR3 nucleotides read TGTGCCAGTAGAGACAGCGATTGGCCCCAGCATTTT. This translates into CASRDSDWPQHF.